The 15 T cell receptor beta chains presented below share a single source sample, sequenced in a study of T cell repertoires in cytomegalovirus infection. TCRdb independently ran MiXCR on the reads; one entry per CDR3 protein. The data show some 200,000 distinct CDR3 sequences, with roughly 9% seen just once and about 4.6% held by the top ten. The specimen sequenced was PBMCs. Source of these receptors: a human donor in good health (CMV status not recorded). Some clones in this sample may be carry-over from other donors' samples.

This clonotype has at least ten counts. This chain joins TRBV28 and TRBJ2-2; tentatively, D is TRBD2 (5 bases). The length of the CDR3 is 15 residues. The germline CDR1 and CDR2 sequences are MDHEN and SYDVKM. The ends were cut back, 7 bases at V and 6 bases at J, with 18 bases in the middle. CDR3 sequence: CASIPGYLGSGELFF. The CDR3, as DNA: TGTGCCAGCATCCCGGGGTATCTGGGCTCCGGGGAGCTGTTTTTT.

This clonotype has ten or more counts. The J gene is TRBJ2-7, the V gene TRBV7-8; D assignment may be TRBD1 or TRBD2 (5 bases each). CDR1 and CDR2 (germline): SGHVS, FQNEAQ. CDR3 length equals 20 residues. V lost 1 base and J lost 2, with 27 bases in between. In DNA, the CDR3 is TGTGCCAGCAGCTTAGAAGTCCCCGGCAAGCCGGGACGGAAACCCTACGAGCAGTACTTC. It specifies CASSLEVPGKPGRKPYEQYF.

The chain joins TRBV20-1 to TRBJ1-2; 8 nucleotides agree with TRBD1. The CDR3 runs 16 residues. Trimming cost V 3 bases and J 4 bases; bases outside gene matches: 13. Germline V gene lookup returns CDR1 DFQATT and CDR2 SNEGSKA (reference sequence). The CDR3 here is CSASSAGGEVVYGYTF. The CDR3, as DNA: TGCAGTGCTAGTTCGGCAGGGGGCGAGGTGGTCTATGGCTACACCTTC.

This clonotype was seen at least ten times. V gene TRBV12-3 or TRBV12-4 combines with J gene TRBJ1-1; the match to TRBD1 covers 7 bases. Trimming took 6 bases from V and 9 from J; bases not matched to a gene: 7. The CDR3 is 12 amino acids. This CDR3 reads CASRPTGSKAFF. The CDR3 DNA reads TGTGCCAGCAGGCCGACAGGGTCTAAAGCTTTCTTT.

This clonotype was recorded a few times. The V gene is TRBV6-2 or TRBV6-3, the J gene TRBJ2-7, with D perhaps matching TRBD2 (5 bases). The CDR3 contains 12 residues. Trimming left V 7 bases short and J 4 bases short, with 11 bases between. The germline CDR1 and CDR2 sequences are MNHEY and SVGEGT. The CDR3 DNA sequence: TGTGCCAGCAACGAGGGAAGGTACGAGCAGTACTTC. Its protein product is CASNEGRYEQYF.

This clonotype occurred many times. The rearrangement links TRBV7-2 to TRBJ1-1; no reliable D call. This CDR3 has 15 amino acids. CDR1 SGHTA and CDR2 FQGNSA come from the germline V gene. V lost 6 bases to trimming and J lost 0 bases, with 14 bases between them. The CDR3 bases are TGTGCCAGCAGTGTAGGAGGGCGCATGAACACTGAAGCTTTCTTT. Its translation is CASSVGGRMNTEAFF.

This clonotype has just a few counts. This chain connects TRBV7-3 to TRBJ2-3; 7 positions match TRBD1. V was pared by 0 bases and J by 3 bases, with 9 bases of the junction left unmatched. Germline loops: CDR1 SGHTA, CDR2 FQGTGA. There are 17 residues in the CDR3. DNA for the CDR3: TGTGCCAGCAGCTTAACACACAGGGGCTGGGGGACAGATACGCAGTATTTT. Its protein is CASSLTHRGWGTDTQYF.

This clonotype was counted a few times. This chain joins TRBV7-6 and TRBJ2-1; the match to TRBD2 covers 13 bases. The J segment lost 9 bases and the V segment lost 5 bases, leaving 7 bases of the junction unmatched. The germline V gene has CDR1 SGHVS and CDR2 FNYEAQ. The CDR3 has 15 amino acids. The chain's CDR3 is CASSRGLAGDLEQFF. CDR3 DNA: TGTGCCAGCAGCCGAGGACTAGCGGGAGACCTTGAGCAGTTCTTC. The full variable domain, rest sourced from reference TRBV7-6 and TRBJ2-1, is GAGVSQSPRYKVTKRGQDVALRCDPISGHVSLYWYRQALGQGPEFLTYFNYEAQQDKSGLPNDRFSAERPEGSISTLTIQRTEQRDSAMYRCASSRGLAGDLEQFFGPGTRLTVL.

This clonotype was detected ten times or more. The chain uses TRBV7-2 and TRBJ2-5; D is uncertain. CDR1 and CDR2 (germline): SGHTA, FQGNSA. V dropped 3 bases and J dropped 0 bases, with 5 bases sitting between them. The CDR3 covers 13 residues. This CDR3 is CASSFGNQETQYF. The CDR3 nucleotides read TGTGCCAGCAGCTTCGGAAACCAAGAGACCCAGTACTTC.

This clonotype was counted between two and nine times. V and J are TRBV6-1 and TRBJ1-1; 9 nucleotides align to TRBD1. The CDR3 contains 17 residues. Germline loops: CDR1 MNHNS, CDR2 SASEGT. V gave up 7 bases and J gave up 6 bases; unmatched junction bases: 18. Here the CDR3 DNA reads TGTGCCAGCATATCCCGCCCCTGGACAGGGGCATGGGCTGAAGCTTTCTTT. Amino acid sequence: CASISRPWTGAWAEAFF.

The table lists this clonotype with many counts. The V gene is TRBV6-2 or TRBV6-3, the J gene TRBJ2-3; D ambiguous. This CDR3 contains 13 residues. V gave up 6 bases and J gave up 4 bases, with 11 bases separating them. From germline, CDR1 is MNHEY and CDR2 SVGEGT. DNA of the CDR3: TGTGCCAGCAGCCGGCCCCCTTCAGATACGCAGTATTTT. Its protein product is CASSRPPSDTQYF.

This chain joins TRBV6-2 or TRBV6-3 and TRBJ2-1; D is uncertain. The CDR3 runs to 13 residues. From germline, CDR1 is MNHEY and CDR2 SVGEGT. Trimming shortened V by 6 bases and J by 0 bases, and 6 bases separated the two germline ends. The CDR3 sequence: CASSRPSYNEQFF. CDR3 nucleotides: TGTGCCAGCAGCCGTCCCTCCTACAATGAGCAGTTCTTC.

This clonotype was counted between two and nine times. The conserved phenylalanine or tryptophan is not found at the CDR3 terminus, so this likely reflects a read error. The DNA is omitted, as the CDR3 cannot be located on it reliably, and the CDR3 follows TCRdb's listing. The V call is TRBV2, the J call TRBJ2-5; TRBD2, as called in the table, went unchecked against the DNA. CDR1 SNHLY and CDR2 FYNNEI come from the germline V gene. The CDR3 comprises 12 residues, both ends counted. CDR3: CASSEGLAGARS.

This clonotype was found many times. V gene TRBV6-2 or TRBV6-3 combines with J gene TRBJ1-1; a possible D gene is TRBD1 (6 bases). Germline V gives CDR1 MNHEY, CDR2 SVGEGT. V shed 6 bases and J shed 7 bases, with 15 bases lying between them. This CDR3 comprises 13 residues. The CDR3 region is CASSNGGGREAFF. The CDR3 nucleotides read TGTGCCAGCAGCAACGGCGGGGGGCGTGAAGCTTTCTTT.

The chain employs TRBV20-1 and TRBJ1-2; 8 bases are shared with TRBD1. The CDR3 length is 13 residues. After removal of 2 bases from V and 6 bases from J, the junction contained 5 bases not matched to a gene. Germline values: CDR1 DFQATT, CDR2 SNEGSKA (reference sequence). The CDR3 DNA is TGCAGTGCTAGACCGACAGGGGAGAATGGCTACACCTTC. Translated, it gives CSARPTGENGYTF.